This T cell receptor beta chain was retrieved from a study of T and B cells in COVID-19 patients. At the level of the study: Of 20 to 25 active-infection patients, approximately 18 carried comorbidities linked to unfavorable COVID-19 outcome.

Blood genomic DNA input for TRB amplification was roughly 220-500 ng. Multiplex PCR with BIOMED2 TRB-A/B primer pools amplified TRB rearrangements. One entry per CDR3 protein results from TCRdb running MiXCR on the multiplex PCR reads. The data show about 18,000 distinct CDR3 sequences, with roughly 32% seen just once and 16% held by the top ten. Study-wide points: Active COVID-19 showed highly clonal TRB repertoires; recovery showed diversity and richness above healthy donors. Early severe-case samples and blood from mildly ill patients during symptoms were in short supply. Patients with COVID-19 reportedly showed strongly skewed T cell receptor beta variable and joining gene usage.

The CDR3 runs 15 residues. J lost 2 bases, V lost 4 bases, and 4 bases had no gene match. In germline, CDR1 is MNHEY, CDR2 SMNVEV (reference sequence). Within the sample, this clonotype is medium-sized. Its antigen remains unknown. The V and J genes are TRBV27 and TRBJ2-2; 7 nucleotides agree with TRBD1. The TCR sequence derives from a human donor with active COVID-19. The sequencing sample was made of blood. The CDR3, as DNA: TGTGCCAGCAGTTCGACAGGGTTAAACACCGGGGAGCTGTTTTTT. Protein product: CASSSTGLNTGELFF.